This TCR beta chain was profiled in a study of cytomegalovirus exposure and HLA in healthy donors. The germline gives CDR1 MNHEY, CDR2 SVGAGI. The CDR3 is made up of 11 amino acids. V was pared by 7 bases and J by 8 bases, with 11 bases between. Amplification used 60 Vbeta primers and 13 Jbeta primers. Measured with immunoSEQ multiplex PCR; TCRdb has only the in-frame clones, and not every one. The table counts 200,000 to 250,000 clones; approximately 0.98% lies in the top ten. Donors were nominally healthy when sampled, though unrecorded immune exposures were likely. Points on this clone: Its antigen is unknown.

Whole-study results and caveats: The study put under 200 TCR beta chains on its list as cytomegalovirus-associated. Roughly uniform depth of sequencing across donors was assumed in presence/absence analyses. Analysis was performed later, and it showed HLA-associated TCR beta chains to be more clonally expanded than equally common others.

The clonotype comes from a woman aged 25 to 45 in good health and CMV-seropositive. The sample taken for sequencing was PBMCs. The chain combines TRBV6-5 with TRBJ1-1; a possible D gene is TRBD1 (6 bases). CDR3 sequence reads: CASIGGIEAFF. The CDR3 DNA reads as TGTGCCAGCATAGGGGGAATCGAAGCTTTCTTT.